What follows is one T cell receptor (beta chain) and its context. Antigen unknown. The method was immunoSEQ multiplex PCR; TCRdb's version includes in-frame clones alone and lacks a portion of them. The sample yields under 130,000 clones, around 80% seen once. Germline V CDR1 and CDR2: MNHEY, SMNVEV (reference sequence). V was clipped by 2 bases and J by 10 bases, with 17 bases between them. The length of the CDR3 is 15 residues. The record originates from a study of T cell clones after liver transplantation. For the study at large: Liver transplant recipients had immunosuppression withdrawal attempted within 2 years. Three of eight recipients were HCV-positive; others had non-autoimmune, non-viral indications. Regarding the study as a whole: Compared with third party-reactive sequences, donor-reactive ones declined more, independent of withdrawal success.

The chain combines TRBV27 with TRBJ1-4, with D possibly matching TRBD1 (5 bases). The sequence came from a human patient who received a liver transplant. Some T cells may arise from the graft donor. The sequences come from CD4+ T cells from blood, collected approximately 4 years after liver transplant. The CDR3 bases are TGTGCCAGCAGTTTACAGCAGGGAGGTGGCAGAAAACTGTTTTTT. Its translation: CASSLQQGGGRKLFF.